The sequence of this T cell receptor beta chain was determined in a study of early T cells in non-severe SARS-CoV-2 infection. Points from the study as a whole: Clonotype matching in VDJdb favored anti-spike CD8 responses and did not capture private and CD4 specificities.

This CDR3 comprises 15 residues. Trimming pared 3 bases from V and 4 bases from J, leaving 11 bases between. CDR1 and CDR2 from the germline V gene are SGDLS and YYNGEE. A remark on this clonotype: The antigen is not known.

Tagging with unique molecular identifiers was applied to individual cDNA molecules. From the 5' RACE reads, TCRdb called clonotypes with MiXCR, one entry per CDR3 protein. Of 86,000 or so distinct CDR3 sequences detected, roughly 6% appear once; the ten largest clones hold roughly 8%. Sequencing was done on a sample of whole blood. The clonotype was recovered from an adult who was a healthcare worker with PCR-confirmed SARS-CoV-2 infection or an uninfected control (not recorded which). J is TRBJ1-6 and V is TRBV9; D is possibly TRBD1 (5 bases). In nucleotides, the CDR3 is TGTGCCAGCAGCGGGGGGGACGGATATAATTCACCCCTCCACTTT. This sequence encodes CASSGGDGYNSPLHF.